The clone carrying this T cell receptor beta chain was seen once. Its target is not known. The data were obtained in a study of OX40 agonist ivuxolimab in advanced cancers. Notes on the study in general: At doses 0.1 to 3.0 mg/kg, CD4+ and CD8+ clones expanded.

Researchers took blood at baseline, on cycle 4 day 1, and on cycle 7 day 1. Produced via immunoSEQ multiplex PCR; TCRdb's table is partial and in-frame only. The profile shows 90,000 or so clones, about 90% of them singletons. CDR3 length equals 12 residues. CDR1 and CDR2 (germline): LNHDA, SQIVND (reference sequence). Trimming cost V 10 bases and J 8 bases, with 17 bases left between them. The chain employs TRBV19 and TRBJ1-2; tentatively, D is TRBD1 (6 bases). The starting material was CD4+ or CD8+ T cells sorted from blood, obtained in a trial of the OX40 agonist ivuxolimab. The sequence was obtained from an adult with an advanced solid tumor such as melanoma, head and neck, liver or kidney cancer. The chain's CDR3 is CATLMGGRGYTF. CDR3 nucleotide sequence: TGTGCCACCCTGATGGGGGGCCGCGGCTACACCTTC.